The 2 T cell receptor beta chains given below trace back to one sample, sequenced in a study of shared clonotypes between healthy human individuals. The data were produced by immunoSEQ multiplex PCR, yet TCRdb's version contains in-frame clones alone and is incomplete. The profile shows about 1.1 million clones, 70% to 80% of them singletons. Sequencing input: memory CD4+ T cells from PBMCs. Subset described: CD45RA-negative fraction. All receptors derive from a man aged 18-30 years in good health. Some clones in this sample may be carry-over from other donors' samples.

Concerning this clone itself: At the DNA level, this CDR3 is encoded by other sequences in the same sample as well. The CDR3 sequence is CASSSRTGSSYEQYF. The CDR3 DNA follows: TGCGCCAGCAGTTCCCGAACTGGGTCCTCCTACGAGCAGTACTTC. The chain carries TRBV5-1 and TRBJ2-7; unclear D gene. Germline CDR1 is SGHRS and CDR2 is YFSETQ. V was shortened by 5 bases and J by 0 bases, with 15 bases between the two germline ends. CDR3 size: 15 residues.

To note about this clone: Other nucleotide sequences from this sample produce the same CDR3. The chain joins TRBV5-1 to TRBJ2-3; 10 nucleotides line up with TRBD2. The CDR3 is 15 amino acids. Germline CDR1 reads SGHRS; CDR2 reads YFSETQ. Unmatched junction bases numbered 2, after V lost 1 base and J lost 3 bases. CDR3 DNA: TGCGCCAGCAGCTTGAGAGCGGGAGGGACAGATACGCAGTATTTT. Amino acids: CASSLRAGGTDTQYF.